Listed below are T cell receptor beta chains from one sample, sequenced in a study of cytomegalovirus exposure and HLA in healthy donors. Data came from immunoSEQ multiplex PCR; TCRdb stores just in-frame clones and leaves some out. Seen here are some 130,000 clones, 79% observed once, and the top ten hold 2% to 2.5%. Sequences were obtained from PBMCs. These receptors all come from a young man in good health and CMV-seronegative. CDR3s include the opening cysteine and the closing phenylalanine or tryptophan. The order of the fields is D gene, V gene, J gene, clone size, CDR3 length, CDR3 DNA, CDR3 protein. D genes are given only for firm matches. Part of the rows lack a size; the others show once, few, many or a class for expanded clones.

TRBD1	TRBV5-1	TRBJ2-2	few	15	TGCGCCAGCAGCGACGGACAGGGGGTCACCGGGGAGCTGTTTTTT	CASSDGQGVTGELFF
NA	TRBV7-8	TRBJ2-5	NA	13	TGTGCCAGCAGCTTATACGGCCAAGAGACCCAGTACTTC	CASSLYGQETQYF
NA	TRBV7-9	TRBJ2-2	NA	13	TGTGCCAGCAGCTCGTCCTTGCGCGGGGAGCTGTTTTTT	CASSSSLRGELFF
NA	TRBV9	TRBJ2-1	NA	19	TGTGCCAGCAGTCCAAATGGGGGAGGAGTCCCAGGGCCACACAATGAGCAGTTCTTC	CASSPNGGGVPGPHNEQFF
NA	TRBV12-5	TRBJ2-1	NA	13	TGTGCTAGTAAATTCTTCGGTTACAATGAGCAGTTCTTC	CASKFFGYNEQFF
NA	TRBV11-2	TRBJ1-1	once	14	TGTGCCAGCAGCTTAGTAGGAGGGAACACTGAAGCTTTCTTT	CASSLVGGNTEAFF
NA	TRBV4-2	TRBJ2-2	NA	17	TGTGCCAGCAGCCTCAAAAAGGAGGGTAGTGAAACCGGGGAGCTGTTTTTT	CASSLKKEGSETGELFF
NA	TRBV5-4	TRBJ1-4	NA	14	TGTGCCAGCAGCTTGGATAGCGCGGGTGAAAAACTGTTTTTT	CASSLDSAGEKLFF
TRBD1	TRBV28	TRBJ2-7	NA	15	TGTGCCAGCAGCCAACCGACAGGGAACGTCTACGAGCAGTACTTC	CASSQPTGNVYEQYF
NA	TRBV18	TRBJ2-3	NA	13	TGTGCCAGCTCACCAGGGCTCGCAGATACGCAGTATTTT	CASSPGLADTQYF
NA	TRBV5-5	TRBJ2-5	NA	16	TGTGCCAGCAGCGGAACCCGACTAGTTGTCGAAGAGACCCAGTACTTC	CASSGTRLVVEETQYF
TRBD2	TRBV7-8	TRBJ2-1	NA	15	TGTGCCAGCAGCGCTGGACTAGCGGGAGGAGAGGAGCAGTTCTTC	CASSAGLAGGEEQFF
NA	TRBV5-8	TRBJ2-5	NA	14	TGTGCCAGCAGCTTGGCTTGGGCACAAGAGACCCAGTACTTC	CASSLAWAQETQYF
NA	TRBV7-2	TRBJ2-7	few	13	TGTGCCAGCAGCTTCGACCTTGGGGGCGAGCAGTACTTC	CASSFDLGGEQYF
NA	TRBV7-8	TRBJ2-1	once	14	TGTGCATCGGTCGGACTACTGACTTCGAGTGAGCAGTTCTTC	CASVGLLTSSEQFF
NA	TRBV6-5	TRBJ2-6	NA	15	TGTGCCAGCAGGGATGGAGCTTCTGGGGCCAACGTCCTGACTTTC	CASRDGASGANVLTF
NA	TRBV19	TRBJ2-5	NA	13	TGTGCCAGTAGTCCACGACAGCGAGAGACCCAGTACTTC	CASSPRQRETQYF